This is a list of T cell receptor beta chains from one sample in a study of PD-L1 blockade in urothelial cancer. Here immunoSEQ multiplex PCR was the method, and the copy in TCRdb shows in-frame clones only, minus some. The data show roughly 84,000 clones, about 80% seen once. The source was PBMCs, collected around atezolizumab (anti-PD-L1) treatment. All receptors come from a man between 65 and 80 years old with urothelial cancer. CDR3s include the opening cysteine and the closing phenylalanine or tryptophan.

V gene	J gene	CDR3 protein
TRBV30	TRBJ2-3	CAWGEGQGYKDTQYF
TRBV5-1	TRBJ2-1	CASSFPSQGSYNEQFF
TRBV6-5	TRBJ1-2	CASSSGQVYGYTF
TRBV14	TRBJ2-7	CASSQGLGYEQYF
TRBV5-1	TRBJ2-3	CASSSLTRGDTQYF
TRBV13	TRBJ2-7	CASSPRTELYEQYF
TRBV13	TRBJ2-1	CASSADSSGVLKNEQFF
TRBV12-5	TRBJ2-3	CASGVQGPSTGTQYF
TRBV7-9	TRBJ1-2	CASRLSREGGYTF
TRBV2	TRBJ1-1	CASQVGGMTEAFF
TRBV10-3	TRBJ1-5	CAISESQNSNQPQHF
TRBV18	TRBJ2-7	CASSLSSSYEQYF
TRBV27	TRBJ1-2	CASSRQGAYGYTF
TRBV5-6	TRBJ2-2	CASSLAGVYTGELFF
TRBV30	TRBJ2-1	CAWSVQSFNEQFF
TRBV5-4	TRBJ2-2	CASSLPAGASNTGELFF
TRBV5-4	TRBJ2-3	CASSLWDRGTDTQYF
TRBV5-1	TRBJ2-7	CASSYGEFLDEQYF
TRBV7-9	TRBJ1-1	CASSRGSGGTEAFF
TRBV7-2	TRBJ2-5	CASSLVPQAQETQYF
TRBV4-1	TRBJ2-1	CASSQADEEVALQFF
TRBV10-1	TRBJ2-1	CASGGRFAGGPEQFF
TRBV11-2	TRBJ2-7	CASSSGTGSYEQYF
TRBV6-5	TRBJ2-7	CASTYGRGHSYEQYF
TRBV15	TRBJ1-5	CATSRLRDSYDQPQHF
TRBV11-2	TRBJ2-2	CASSVYMGATGELFF
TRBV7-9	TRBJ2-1	CASSPDNEQFF
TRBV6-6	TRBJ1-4	CASSDRGEKLFF
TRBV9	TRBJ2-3	CASGTGGHGDTQYF
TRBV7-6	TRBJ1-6	CASSPTVNSPLHF
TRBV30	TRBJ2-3	CAWTARDRKRDTQYF
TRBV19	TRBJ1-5	CASRDRGNQPQHF
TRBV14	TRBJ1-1	CASSRRHMNTEAFF
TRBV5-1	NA	CASSLDTSGSSYEQYF
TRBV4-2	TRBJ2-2	CASSQLVANANTGELFF
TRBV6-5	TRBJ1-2	CASCEQVNYGYTF
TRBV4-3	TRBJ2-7	CASSQVLAGGPIEQYF
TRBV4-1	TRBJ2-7	CASSQDPDRGSYEQYF
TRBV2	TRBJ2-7	CASRTTAMGEQYF
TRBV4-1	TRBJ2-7	CASSLAAWGTYEQYF
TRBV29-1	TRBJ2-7	CSVDRITGVEQYF
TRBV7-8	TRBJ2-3	CASSHGLLSDTQYF
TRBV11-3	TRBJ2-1	CASGQSGLASYNEQFF
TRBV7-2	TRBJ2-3	CASSPTGTDTQYF
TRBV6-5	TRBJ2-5	CASRRGGPQETQYF